The clone carrying this T cell receptor beta chain showed up just once. Antigen: not known. The data were taken from a study of T cell responses to AZD1222 COVID-19 vaccine. Study results and caveats: A mostly white British donor set with more females was recruited, and clonal diversity was possibly underestimated. Baseline seropositivity occurred in only a handful of AZD1222 recipients.

Only in-frame clones appear in the TCRdb table, and some are missing; sequencing was by immunoSEQ multiplex PCR. The top ten clones hold 4.4% of a sample with approximately 100,000 clones, around 87% of them seen once. Here the sequenced sample was peripheral blood, taken 28 days after the second AZD1222 dose. This sequence was found in an adult who received the AZD1222 COVID-19 vaccine.

CDR3 amino acids: CASSAPGGLEQYF. DNA of the CDR3: TGTGCCAGCAGCGCCCCGGGGGGACTTGAGCAGTACTTC. The chain couples TRBV9 to TRBJ2-7; 7 bases agree with TRBD2. Germline CDR1 is SGDLS and CDR2 is YYNGEE. Germline trimming cut 3 bases from V and 7 bases from J; bases unmatched to any gene: 7. The CDR3 contains 13 residues.